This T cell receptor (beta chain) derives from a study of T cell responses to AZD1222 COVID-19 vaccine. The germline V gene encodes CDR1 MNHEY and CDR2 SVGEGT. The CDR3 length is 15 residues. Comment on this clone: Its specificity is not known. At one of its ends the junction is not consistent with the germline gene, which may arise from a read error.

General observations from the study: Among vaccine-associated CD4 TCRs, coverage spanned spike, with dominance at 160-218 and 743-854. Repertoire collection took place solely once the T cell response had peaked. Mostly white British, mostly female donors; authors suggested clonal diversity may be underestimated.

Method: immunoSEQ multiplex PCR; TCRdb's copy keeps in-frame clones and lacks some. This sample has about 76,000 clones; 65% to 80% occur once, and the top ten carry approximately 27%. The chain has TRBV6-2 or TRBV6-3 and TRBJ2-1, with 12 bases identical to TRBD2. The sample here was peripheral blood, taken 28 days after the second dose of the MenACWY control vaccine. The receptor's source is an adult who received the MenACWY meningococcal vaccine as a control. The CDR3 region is CASSAPSGGADERFF. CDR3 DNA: TGTGCCAGCAGTGCTCCTAGCGGGGGGGCGGATGAGCGGTTCTTC.